This TCR beta chain was obtained from a study of CD8+ T cells in alopecia areata. J lost 6 bases, V lost 5 bases, and 14 bases had no gene match. The germline V gene has CDR1 SSHAT and CDR2 FNYEAQ (reference sequence). The CDR3 is made up of 17 amino acids. Reverse transcribed after extraction, RNA yielded cDNA as the sequencing template. Profiling relied on immunoSEQ multiplex PCR, and the TCRdb table lists in-frame clones only, not all of them. The sample lists some 150,000 clones; approximately 53% were seen once. PBMCs were stained for CD3, CD4 and CD8, and CD4+ and CD8+ T cells were sorted. This clone was recorded at least ten times.

The sequence was collected from a human donor with alopecia areata. The sequencing here drew on CD8+ T cells sorted from blood, taken at week 0. The gene calls are TRBV7-7 and TRBJ2-1, with 9 bases fitting TRBD2. CDR3 region: CASSLKPLGTSRNEQFF. The CDR3 DNA sequence: TGTGCCAGCAGCCTAAAACCATTGGGGACTAGCCGCAATGAGCAGTTCTTC.